This T cell receptor (beta chain) was recorded in a study of Graves' ophthalmopathy and Graves' hyperthyroidism. CDR3 regions of TCR beta were amplified from RNA transcripts. Following a first-round RT-PCR that used HTBI primers, a second-round multiplex PCR was carried out. TCRdb analysed the multiplex PCR reads with MiXCR anew, one entry per CDR3 protein. The table shows about 370,000 distinct CDR3 sequences, with around 17% occurring only once. Disease in donors with ophthalmopathy had moderate-to-severe activity, CAS ≥3, NOSPECS ≥4 and under 3 months' duration. Among the exclusions were patients with other autoimmune diseases, uncontrolled infections, pregnancy or lactation. Clinicians made diagnoses from clinical symptoms, serum thyroxine, TRAb, thyroid ultrasound and orbital computed tomography. Someone took the PBMCs out of about 9.7 ml of fresh peripheral blood. This clonotype was picked up a small number of times.

This CDR3 has 12 amino acids. V was pared by 0 bases and J by 2 bases, with 4 bases between. Germline V gene sequence: CDR1 SQVTM, CDR2 ANQGSEA. Sequences were obtained from peripheral blood. The J gene is TRBJ1-1, the V gene TRBV29-1; D unclear. The origin of this receptor is a woman aged 18-29 years with Graves' ophthalmopathy. DNA for the CDR3: TGCAGCGTTGAAGATGACAACACTGAAGCTTTCTTT. Translation: CSVEDDNTEAFF.